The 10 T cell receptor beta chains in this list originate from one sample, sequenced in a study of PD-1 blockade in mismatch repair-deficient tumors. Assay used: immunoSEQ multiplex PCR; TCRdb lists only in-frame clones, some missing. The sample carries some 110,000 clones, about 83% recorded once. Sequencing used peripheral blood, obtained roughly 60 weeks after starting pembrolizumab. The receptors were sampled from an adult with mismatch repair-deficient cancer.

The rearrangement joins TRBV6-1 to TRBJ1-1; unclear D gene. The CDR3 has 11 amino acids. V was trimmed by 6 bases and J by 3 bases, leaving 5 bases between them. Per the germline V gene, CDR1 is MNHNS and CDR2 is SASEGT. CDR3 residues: CASREYTEAFF. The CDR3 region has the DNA TGTGCCAGCAGGGAATACACTGAAGCTTTCTTT.

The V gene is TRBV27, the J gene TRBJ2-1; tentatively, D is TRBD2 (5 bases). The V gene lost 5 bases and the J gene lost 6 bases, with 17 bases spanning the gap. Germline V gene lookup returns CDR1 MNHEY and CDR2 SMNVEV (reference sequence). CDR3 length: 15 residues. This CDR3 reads CASSPQERRVNEQFF. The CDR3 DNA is TGTGCCAGCAGTCCTCAGGAGAGGCGGGTCAATGAGCAGTTCTTC.

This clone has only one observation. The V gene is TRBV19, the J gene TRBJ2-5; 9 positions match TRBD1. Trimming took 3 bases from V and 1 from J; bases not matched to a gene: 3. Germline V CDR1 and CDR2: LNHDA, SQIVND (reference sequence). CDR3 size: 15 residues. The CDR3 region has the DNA TGTGCCAGTAGTATGATGGGACAGGGCCAAGAGACCCAGTACTTC. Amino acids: CASSMMGQGQETQYF. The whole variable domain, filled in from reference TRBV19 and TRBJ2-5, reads DGGITQSPKYLFRKEGQNVTLSCEQNLNHDAMYWYRQDPGQGLRLIYYSQIVNDFQKGDIAEGYSVSREKKESFPLTVTSAQKNPTAFYLCASSMMGQGQETQYFGPGTRLLVL.

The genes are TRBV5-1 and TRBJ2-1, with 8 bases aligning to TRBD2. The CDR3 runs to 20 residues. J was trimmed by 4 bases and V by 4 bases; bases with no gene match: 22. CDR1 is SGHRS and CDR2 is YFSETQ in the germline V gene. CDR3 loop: CASSPKSWLAGDVSYNEQFF. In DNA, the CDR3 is TGCGCCAGCAGCCCCAAGTCATGGCTAGCGGGCGATGTCTCTTACAATGAGCAGTTCTTC.

CDR3 nucleotide sequence: TGTGCCAGCAGTCCCCAGGGTTCCAATCAGCCCCAGCATTTT. This translates into CASSPQGSNQPQHF. V and J are TRBV6-5 and TRBJ1-5, with D tentatively TRBD1 (5 bases). Germline values: CDR1 MNHEY, CDR2 SVGAGI. The CDR3 loop spans 14 amino acids. V lost 5 bases to trimming and J lost 3 bases, with 11 bases between them.

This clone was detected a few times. The CDR3, as DNA: TGCAGCGTTGAAGATGTCTGGACAGGCTCAGAGACCCAGTACTTC. Protein product: CSVEDVWTGSETQYF. V and J are TRBV29-1 and TRBJ2-5; TRBD1 matches at 7 bases. V was clipped by 0 bases and J by 4 bases; unmatched bases: 8. This CDR3 spans 15 amino acids. The germline V gene encodes CDR1 SQVTM and CDR2 ANQGSEA.

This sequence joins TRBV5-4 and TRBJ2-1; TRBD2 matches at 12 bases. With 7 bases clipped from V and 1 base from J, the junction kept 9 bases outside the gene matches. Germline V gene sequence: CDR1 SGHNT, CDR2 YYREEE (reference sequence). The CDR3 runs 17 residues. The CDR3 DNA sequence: TGTGCCAGCCGGCTAGCGGGAGGGCGGACTTCCTACAATGAGCAGTTCTTC. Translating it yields CASRLAGGRTSYNEQFF.

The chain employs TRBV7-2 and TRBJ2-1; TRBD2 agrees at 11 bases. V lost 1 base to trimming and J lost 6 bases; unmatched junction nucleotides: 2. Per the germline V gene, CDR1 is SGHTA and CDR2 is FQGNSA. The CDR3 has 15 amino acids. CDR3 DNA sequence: TGTGCCAGCAGCTTAGGGACTAGCGGGTCCAATGAGCAGTTCTTC. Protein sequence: CASSLGTSGSNEQFF.

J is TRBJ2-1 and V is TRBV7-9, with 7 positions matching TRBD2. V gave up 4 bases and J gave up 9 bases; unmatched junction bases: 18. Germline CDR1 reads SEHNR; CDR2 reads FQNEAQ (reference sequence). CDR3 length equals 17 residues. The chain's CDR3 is CASSSFPGGLQRGEQFF. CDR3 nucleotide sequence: TGTGCCAGCAGCTCATTCCCGGGGGGTCTCCAGAGGGGTGAGCAGTTCTTC.

The CDR3 reads CAISVPGQGSSYEQYF. The DNA for the CDR3 is TGTGCCATCAGTGTCCCAGGACAGGGGAGCTCCTACGAGCAGTACTTC. The J gene is TRBJ2-7, the V gene TRBV10-3; TRBD1 matches 9 bases. CDR1 and CDR2 (germline): ENHRY, SYGVKD. There are 16 residues in the CDR3. The ends lost 4 bases at V and 0 bases at J; junction bases unmatched: 7.